These 28 T cell receptor beta chains were sequenced from one sample in a study of T cells expressing NK-cell markers. TCRdb reprocessed the 5' RACE reads and stores each CDR3 protein as one record, lacking DNA. The sample includes some 390,000 distinct CDR3 sequences. Material: blood T cells: a sorted CD56 or NKG2C T cell subset, CD4+ or CD8+ T cells, or bulk PBMC T cells (not recorded which). Every receptor here comes from a woman in her 50s in good health.

The chain couples TRBV10-1 to TRBJ2-3; without DNA, the TCRdb call of TRBD2 cannot be checked. From germline, CDR1 is WNHNN and CDR2 SYGVQD (reference sequence). The CDR3 has 16 amino acids. CDR3: CASSESGGTSTDTQYF.

The chain links TRBV20-1 to TRBJ2-3; the D gene TCRdb calls, TRBD2, cannot be checked with no DNA. From germline, CDR1 is DFQATT and CDR2 SNEGSKA (reference sequence). The CDR3 has 13 amino acids. This chain's CDR3 is CSASLRATDTQYF.

The rearrangement uses TRBV19 and TRBJ2-1; TCRdb returns TRBD1, unconfirmable since there is no DNA. CDR1 LNHDA and CDR2 SQIVND come from the germline V gene (reference sequence). The CDR3 is made up of 15 amino acids. The CDR3 loop is CASSIDLNRENEQFF.

The chain combines TRBV10-1 with TRBJ2-1; there is no DNA to check the TCRdb D call of TRBD2. Germline V CDR1 and CDR2: WNHNN, SYGVQD (reference sequence). The CDR3 loop spans 17 amino acids. CDR3 sequence reads: CASSEFQRSPTSDEQFF.

The chain combines TRBV5-1 with TRBJ2-2; TCRdb's D gene call, TRBD1, goes unchecked for lack of DNA. This CDR3 has 14 amino acids. Germline CDR1 and CDR2: SGHRS and YFSETQ. The chain's CDR3 is CASSLRGEAGELFF.

This sequence joins TRBV4-1 and TRBJ2-1. The CDR3 consists of 13 residues. Germline assignment: CDR1 MGHRA and CDR2 YSYEKL. The CDR3 loop is CASSQEIGVEQFF.

The chain links TRBV28 to TRBJ2-6. This CDR3 has 16 residues. The germline gives CDR1 MDHEN, CDR2 SYDVKM. CDR3: CASSFGRFSGANVLTF.

The chain couples TRBV3-1 to TRBJ2-1. The CDR3 totals 17 residues. The germline V gene has CDR1 LGHDT and CDR2 YNNKEL (reference sequence). This CDR3 reads CASSQDGGGLKRNEQFF.

The chain is built from TRBV18 and TRBJ2-7; absent DNA, TCRdb's TRBD2 call cannot be checked. CDR3 length: 14 residues. CDR1 and CDR2 (germline): KGHSH, LQKENI. This CDR3 is CASSPVGGGSEQYF.

V is TRBV18 and J is TRBJ2-7. Germline loops: CDR1 KGHSH, CDR2 LQKENI. The CDR3 runs 14 residues. CDR3 in amino acids: CASSNVVYGYEQYF.

The chain combines TRBV7-2 with TRBJ1-1. Per the germline V gene, CDR1 is SGHTA and CDR2 is FQGNSA. The CDR3 sequence is 18 residues long. The CDR3 loop is CASSLVGAPAAQNTEAFF.

V is TRBV5-1 and J is TRBJ1-2; TCRdb indicates TRBD1, and absent DNA this call remains unverified. The germline CDR1 and CDR2 sequences are SGHRS and YFSETQ. The CDR3 consists of 14 residues. The CDR3 sequence is CASRGDPGTYGYTF.

This sequence joins TRBV25-1 and TRBJ1-6; absent DNA, TCRdb's TRBD1 call cannot be checked. The CDR3 is made up of 15 amino acids. Looked up from germline, CDR1 is MGHDK and CDR2 is SYGVNS. This chain's CDR3 is CASSESDRGDSPLHF.

The rearrangement joins TRBV3-1 to TRBJ1-5. The CDR3 loop spans 16 amino acids. Looked up from germline, CDR1 is LGHDT and CDR2 is YNNKEL (reference sequence). CDR3 amino acids: CASSQGGGYSNQPQHF.

The chain joins TRBV15 to TRBJ2-1; absent DNA, TCRdb's TRBD2 call cannot be checked. Germline-derived CDR1 and CDR2 are LNHNV and YYDKDF (reference sequence). This CDR3 is 13 amino acids long. The CDR3 is CATQEGTDNEQFF.

The chain combines TRBV12-3 or TRBV12-4 with TRBJ1-6; the TCRdb call, TRBD1, lacks DNA for checking. There are 15 residues in the CDR3. CDR3 region: CASAPGTAPNSPLHF.

The CDR3 sequence is CASSTSVAHPSTDTQYF. The chain uses TRBV7-2 and TRBJ2-3; TCRdb selects TRBD2, and the lack of DNA leaves this call unchecked. Germline-derived CDR1 and CDR2 are SGHTA and FQGNSA. The CDR3 sequence is 17 residues long. Based on the CDR3 plus reference TRBV7-2 and TRBJ2-3, the full variable domain is GAGVSQSPSNKVTEKGKDVELRCDPISGHTALYWYRQSLGQGLEFLIYFQGNSAPDKSGLPSDRFSAERTGGSVSTLTIQRTQQEDSAVYLCASSTSVAHPSTDTQYFGPGTRLTVL.

CDR3: CASNGGVYEKLFF. This rearrangement joins TRBV12-3 or TRBV12-4 to TRBJ1-4. CDR3 size: 13 residues.

The V gene is TRBV7-8, the J gene TRBJ1-3; the TCRdb D gene call, TRBD1, has no DNA to confirm it. This CDR3 contains 16 residues. Germline V gene data show CDR1 as SGHVS and CDR2 as FQNEAQ. The CDR3 loop reads CASNLGTGQIGNTIYF. The full variable domain, rest sourced from reference TRBV7-8 and TRBJ1-3, is GAGVSQSPRYKVAKRGQDVALRCDPISGHVSLFWYQQALGQGPEFLTYFQNEAQLDKSGLPSDRFFAERPEGSVSTLKIQRTQQEDSAVYLCASNLGTGQIGNTIYFGEGSWLTVV.

The V and J genes are TRBV5-1 and TRBJ2-1; the D call of TRBD2 rests on TCRdb alone, since no DNA is present to check it. Germline V lookup: CDR1 SGHRS, CDR2 YFSETQ. CDR3 length: 12 amino acids. The CDR3 is CASKGSGEEQFF.

The chain joins TRBV28 to TRBJ1-2; with no DNA, the TCRdb D assignment of TRBD1 cannot be verified. Germline values: CDR1 MDHEN, CDR2 SYDVKM. The CDR3 is made up of 14 amino acids. This chain's CDR3 is CAHRTGRLDYGYTF.

The rearrangement links TRBV6-6 to TRBJ1-1; the TCRdb D gene call, TRBD1, has no DNA to confirm it. Germline loops: CDR1 MNHNY, CDR2 SVGAGI (reference sequence). The CDR3 extends over 13 amino acids. This CDR3 is CASIQGIGTEAFF.

V usage is TRBV29-1 and J usage is TRBJ1-3. Per the germline V gene, CDR1 is SQVTM and CDR2 is ANQGSEA. This CDR3 is 12 amino acids long. The CDR3 sequence is CSVEIGGNTIYF.

The genes are TRBV7-9 and TRBJ2-1. Germline values: CDR1 SEHNR, CDR2 FQNEAQ (reference sequence). This CDR3 has 15 residues. CDR3 sequence: CASSLALGSYNEQFF.

The rearrangement links TRBV6-1 to TRBJ1-5; TCRdb selects TRBD1, and the lack of DNA leaves this call unchecked. Germline assignment: CDR1 MNHNS and CDR2 SASEGT. CDR3 length equals 15 residues. The CDR3 sequence: CASSGVRGSGQPQHF.

The V gene is TRBV30, the J gene TRBJ2-4; absent DNA, TCRdb's TRBD1 call cannot be checked. Per germline, CDR1 GTSNPN and CDR2 SVGIG (reference sequence). The CDR3 has 13 residues. The CDR3 sequence: CASRQGEKNIQYF.

The rearrangement links TRBV7-9 to TRBJ2-7; lacking DNA, the TRBD1 call made by TCRdb goes unchecked. The CDR3 extends over 12 amino acids. Germline V gene lookup returns CDR1 SEHNR and CDR2 FQNEAQ (reference sequence). The CDR3 reads CASSLSPKEQYF.

CDR3 protein: CAISESGTGYSGNTIYF. This chain joins TRBV10-3 and TRBJ1-3; TCRdb outputs TRBD1, but without DNA this stays unchecked. The CDR3 totals 17 residues. Germline values: CDR1 ENHRY, CDR2 SYGVKD.